This entry lists 31 T cell receptor beta chains sequenced from one sample in a study of cytomegalovirus exposure and HLA in healthy donors. Use of 60 Vbeta and 13 Jbeta primers characterized the PCR. Sequenced by immunoSEQ multiplex PCR; TCRdb stores in-frame clones only, minus some. The sample shows some 110,000 clones, around 83% of them seen only once. Sequences were obtained from PBMCs. The receptors stem from a man in his thirties or forties in good health and CMV-seropositive.

The V and J genes are TRBV7-6 and TRBJ2-1, with TRBD2 matching over 14 bases. This CDR3 is 19 amino acids long. CDR1 SGHVS and CDR2 FNYEAQ come from the germline V gene. J lost 4 bases, V lost 4 bases, and 12 bases had no gene match. The CDR3 protein is CASSSRLAGGPGLYNEQFF. The CDR3 region has the DNA TGTGCCAGCAGCTCTAGACTAGCGGGAGGGCCCGGTTTATACAATGAGCAGTTCTTC. The whole variable domain, remainder taken from reference TRBV7-6 and TRBJ2-1, is GAGVSQSPRYKVTKRGQDVALRCDPISGHVSLYWYRQALGQGPEFLTYFNYEAQQDKSGLPNDRFSAERPEGSISTLTIQRTEQRDSAMYRCASSSRLAGGPGLYNEQFFGPGTRLTVL.

The chain carries TRBV28 and TRBJ2-5, with 9 bases that match TRBD1. The CDR3 loop spans 14 amino acids. From germline, CDR1 is MDHEN and CDR2 SYDVKM. The ends lost 6 bases at V and 3 bases at J; junction bases unmatched: 5. The CDR3 spells CASRLQGAEETQYF. CDR3 nucleotide sequence: TGTGCCAGCAGACTACAGGGGGCTGAAGAGACCCAGTACTTC.

The V and J genes are TRBV7-8 and TRBJ1-4; TRBD1 matches at 12 bases. J gave up 3 bases and V 1 base, and 3 bases lay outside the gene matches. The CDR3 has 17 residues. Germline lookup yields CDR1 SGHVS and CDR2 FQNEAQ. CDR3 amino acids: CASSLGGQGAANEKLFF. CDR3 bases: TGTGCCAGCAGCTTAGGGGGACAGGGGGCGGCTAATGAAAAACTGTTTTTT. The variable domain in full, with the rest retrieved from reference TRBV7-8 and TRBJ1-4, is GAGVSQSPRYKVAKRGQDVALRCDPISGHVSLFWYQQALGQGPEFLTYFQNEAQLDKSGLPSDRFFAERPEGSVSTLKIQRTQQEDSAVYLCASSLGGQGAANEKLFFGSGTQLSVL.

The chain carries TRBV5-6 and TRBJ1-3; 7 nucleotides line up with TRBD1. This CDR3 spans 15 amino acids. The V segment lost 2 bases and the J segment 5 bases; nucleotides outside the gene matches: 7. CDR1 and CDR2 from the germline V gene are SGHDT and YYEEEE. CDR3 nucleotides: TGTGCCAGCAGCTTCCTCAGGGGGTCTAGAAACACCATATATTTT. It is translated as CASSFLRGSRNTIYF.

The rearrangement links TRBV7-3 to TRBJ2-1; a weak D match, TRBD2 (5 bases). The V gene lost 2 bases and the J gene lost 0 bases, with 8 bases spanning the gap. This CDR3 has 15 amino acids. Germline CDR1 reads SGHTA; CDR2 reads FQGTGA. CDR3 bases: TGTGCCAGCAGCTTAGAGCGGAGCTCCTACAATGAGCAGTTCTTC. This sequence encodes CASSLERSSYNEQFF. The whole variable domain, filled in from reference TRBV7-3 and TRBJ2-1, reads GAGVSQTPSNKVTEKGKYVELRCDPISGHTALYWYRQSLGQGPEFLIYFQGTGAADDSGLPNDRFFAVRPEGSVSTLKIQRTERGDSAVYLCASSLERSSYNEQFFGPGTRLTVL.

The V gene is TRBV5-8, the J gene TRBJ1-1, with 7 bases fitting TRBD1. Germline trimming cut 4 bases from V and 4 bases from J; bases unmatched to any gene: 1. Germline CDR1 and CDR2: SGHTS and YDEGEE. There are 12 residues in the CDR3. The CDR3 reads CASSGDSTEAFF. DNA for the CDR3: TGTGCCAGCAGCGGGGACAGCACTGAAGCTTTCTTT.

V usage is TRBV6-6 and J usage is TRBJ2-1; TRBD1 matches at 10 bases. In germline, CDR1 is MNHNY, CDR2 SVGAGI (reference sequence). This CDR3 has 13 amino acids. Germline trimming cut 7 bases from V and 9 bases from J; bases unmatched to any gene: 6. The CDR3 is CASKQTGGGEQFF. The CDR3 nucleotides read TGTGCCAGCAAACAGACAGGGGGCGGTGAGCAGTTCTTC.

The J gene is TRBJ1-5, the V gene TRBV5-6; no firm D call. Per the germline V gene, CDR1 is SGHDT and CDR2 is YYEEEE. V was shortened by 0 bases and J by 2 bases, with 9 bases between the two germline ends. The CDR3 is made up of 15 amino acids. The CDR3 region has the DNA TGTGCCAGCAGCTTGGCCTCCGCAGGCAATCAGCCCCAGCATTTT. Amino acid sequence: CASSLASAGNQPQHF.

This chain connects TRBV30 to TRBJ2-7, with 8 bases identical to TRBD1. Germline loops: CDR1 GTSNPN, CDR2 SVGIG (reference sequence). Trimming cost V 5 bases and J 5 bases; bases outside gene matches: 5. The CDR3 runs 12 residues. CDR3 amino acids: CAWAGQGNEQYF. The CDR3 DNA reads TGTGCCTGGGCTGGACAGGGAAACGAGCAGTACTTC.

V is TRBV7-8 and J is TRBJ1-1; D is ambiguous. Germline V gene lookup returns CDR1 SGHVS and CDR2 FQNEAQ. The CDR3 spans 13 residues. V was clipped by 8 bases and J by 0 bases, with 10 bases between them. The CDR3 spells CASRVRVNTEAFF. The CDR3 DNA reads as TGTGCCAGCCGGGTCCGGGTGAACACTGAAGCTTTCTTT.

This chain uses TRBV9 with TRBJ2-2, with TRBD1 matching 8 bases. The germline V gene has CDR1 SGDLS and CDR2 YYNGEE. The CDR3 has 15 amino acids. Trimming took 3 bases from V and 3 from J; bases not matched to a gene: 4. The CDR3 region is CASSEGQAYTGELFF. CDR3 nucleotide sequence: TGTGCCAGCAGCGAGGGACAGGCTTACACCGGGGAGCTGTTTTTT.

The gene calls are TRBV7-2 and TRBJ1-5; D call uncertain. The germline gives CDR1 SGHTA, CDR2 FQGNSA. This CDR3 comprises 16 residues. With 5 bases removed from V and 4 bases from J, the gap between germline ends came to 18 bases. The chain's CDR3 is CASSPRTGSANQPQHF. DNA of the CDR3: TGTGCCAGCAGCCCCCGGACTGGTTCTGCAAATCAGCCCCAGCATTTT.

This clone was observed a few times. The chain combines TRBV5-6 with TRBJ1-1; TRBD1 agrees at 7 bases. The V gene's germline CDR1 is SGHDT and CDR2 YYEEEE. Trimming took 4 bases from V and 3 from J; bases not matched to a gene: 6. There are 14 residues in the CDR3. This CDR3 is CASSHFQGDTEAFF. The CDR3 nucleotides are TGTGCCAGCAGCCACTTTCAGGGGGACACTGAAGCTTTCTTT.

The CDR3 region has the DNA TGTGCCAGCAGTTTTGAGGGCAACGAGCAGTACTTC. As protein: CASSFEGNEQYF. This chain joins TRBV28 and TRBJ2-7, with D perhaps matching TRBD2 (5 bases). V dropped 3 bases and J dropped 5 bases, with 8 bases sitting between them. Germline V gives CDR1 MDHEN, CDR2 SYDVKM. This CDR3 contains 12 residues.

The chain uses TRBV7-9 and TRBJ1-4; 7 bases fit TRBD1. This CDR3 comprises 14 residues. Germline CDR1 and CDR2: SEHNR and FQNEAQ (reference sequence). Trimming removed 5 bases from V and 4 bases from J; junction bases left unmatched: 4. CDR3 sequence reads: CASSMGQFNEKLFF. In DNA form, the CDR3 reads TGTGCCAGCAGCATGGGACAGTTTAATGAAAAACTGTTTTTT.

This chain links TRBV7-9 with TRBJ1-4; a weak D match, TRBD1 (6 bases). Trimming removed 7 bases from V and 2 bases from J, with 14 bases in between. This CDR3 has 15 amino acids. Germline CDR1 is SEHNR and CDR2 is FQNEAQ (reference sequence). The CDR3 nucleotides are TGTGCCAGCACCGTCGGGGGGGCTACTAATGAAAAACTGTTTTTT. As protein: CASTVGGATNEKLFF.

The chain carries TRBV5-6 and TRBJ2-7; 11 bases line up with TRBD2. CDR1 and CDR2 from the germline V gene are SGHDT and YYEEEE. The CDR3 covers 17 residues. The ends lost 0 bases at V and 5 bases at J; junction bases unmatched: 10. CDR3 DNA: TGTGCCAGCAGCTTGGGGGACACACTAGCGGGAGCTGACGAGCAGTACGTC. Translating gives CASSLGDTLAGADEQYV.

This chain joins TRBV27 and TRBJ2-1; 7 bases match TRBD2. The J segment lost 2 bases and the V segment lost 4 bases, leaving 8 bases of the junction unmatched. CDR1 and CDR2 from the germline V gene are MNHEY and SMNVEV (reference sequence). The CDR3 spans 16 residues. The CDR3 DNA reads TGTGCCAGCAGTTCACTTGGGGGAGGGCCCTACAATGAGCAGTTCTTC. Protein sequence: CASSSLGGGPYNEQFF.

The gene calls are TRBV7-2 and TRBJ2-3; perhaps TRBD1 as D (6 bases). The CDR3 spans 14 residues. From germline, CDR1 is SGHTA and CDR2 FQGNSA. Trimming left V 3 bases short and J 5 bases short, with 12 bases between. This CDR3 reads CASSFRGAVDTQYF. CDR3 nucleotides: TGTGCCAGCAGCTTCAGGGGCGCGGTAGATACGCAGTATTTT.

This chain uses TRBV6-6 with TRBJ1-3; 7 bases match TRBD1. The CDR3 covers 14 residues. The V segment lost 6 bases and the J segment 4 bases; nucleotides outside the gene matches: 6. Germline lookup yields CDR1 MNHNY and CDR2 SVGAGI (reference sequence). CDR3 in amino acids: CASRGTVAGNTIYF. As DNA, the CDR3 is TGTGCCAGCAGGGGGACAGTGGCGGGAAACACCATATATTTT.

This chain joins TRBV6-6 and TRBJ2-5; TRBD2 agrees at 13 bases. The CDR3 loop spans 15 amino acids. Per germline, CDR1 MNHNY and CDR2 SVGAGI (reference sequence). The V gene end was trimmed by 5 bases and the J gene end by 5 bases; junction bases not matched to a gene: 5. CDR3 sequence (DNA): TGTGCCAGCAGTCCGGGACTAGCGGGGACGGAGACCCAGTACTTC. This sequence encodes CASSPGLAGTETQYF.

In its sample, this clone was seen a few times. CDR3 nucleotide sequence: TGTGCCAGCAGTGAATACGGCTCTGGAAACACCATATATTTT. Protein sequence: CASSEYGSGNTIYF. This chain uses TRBV25-1 with TRBJ1-3, with D hard to call. The CDR3 loop spans 14 amino acids. Trimming pared 0 bases from V and 0 bases from J, leaving 3 bases between. Germline V CDR1 and CDR2: MGHDK, SYGVNS.

The V and J genes are TRBV11-3 and TRBJ2-3, with a possible D match to TRBD1 (6 bases). The CDR3 runs to 18 residues. With 5 bases removed from V and 0 bases from J, the gap between germline ends came to 21 bases. Germline CDR1 is SGHNT and CDR2 is YENEEA. As DNA, the CDR3 is TGTGCCAGCAGCCCCGGCCCGATGACAGGCCAGAGCACAGATACGCAGTATTTT. As protein: CASSPGPMTGQSTDTQYF. The variable domain in full, with the rest retrieved from reference TRBV11-3 and TRBJ2-3, is EAGVVQSPRYKIIEKKQPVAFWCNPISGHNTLYWYLQNLGQGPELLIRYENEEAVDDSQLPKDRFSAERLKGVDSTLKIQPAELGDSAVYLCASSPGPMTGQSTDTQYFGPGTRLTVL.

The DNA for the CDR3 is TGTGCCAGCAGCTCCGAGCCAGCGGGAAGCACAGATACGCAGTATTTT. As protein: CASSSEPAGSTDTQYF. The chain couples TRBV7-2 to TRBJ2-3; 7 positions agree with TRBD2. Germline CDR1 SGHTA, CDR2 FQGNSA. J gave up 0 bases and V 4 bases, and 7 bases lay outside the gene matches. The CDR3 totals 16 residues.

V is TRBV28 and J is TRBJ2-7; maybe TRBD2 (5 bases). Trimming left V 4 bases short and J 7 bases short, with 17 bases between. The length of the CDR3 is 14 residues. The germline V gene encodes CDR1 MDHEN and CDR2 SYDVKM. This CDR3 is CASSSPSMGEEQYF. In DNA form, the CDR3 reads TGTGCCAGCAGTTCCCCCTCTATGGGAGAAGAGCAGTACTTC.

The V call is TRBV5-1, the J call TRBJ2-3, with D tentatively TRBD1 (5 bases). The germline V and J ends were trimmed by 0 bases and 4 bases, with 15 bases remaining between them. CDR3 size: 16 residues. The germline V gene encodes CDR1 SGHRS and CDR2 YFSETQ. Here the CDR3 reads CASSLGAGLGSDTQYF. CDR3 DNA sequence: TGCGCCAGCAGCTTGGGGGCAGGGTTAGGGTCAGATACGCAGTATTTT.

The chain couples TRBV7-9 to TRBJ1-1, with 7 nucleotides matching TRBD1. The J segment lost 4 bases and the V segment lost 8 bases, leaving 1 base of the junction unmatched. CDR1 and CDR2 (germline): SEHNR, FQNEAQ (reference sequence). The CDR3 totals 11 residues. DNA for the CDR3: TGTGCCAGCGAGGGGGCCACTGAAGCTTTCTTT. It encodes CASEGATEAFF.

This clone was counted a few times. The J gene is TRBJ2-1, the V gene TRBV6-1; D remains unclear. This CDR3 is 14 amino acids long. Per germline, CDR1 MNHNS and CDR2 SASEGT. V was cut by 6 bases and J by 7 bases, with 16 bases left in between. Here the CDR3 reads CASRLLSKENEQFF. As DNA, the CDR3 is TGTGCCAGCAGACTACTATCCAAGGAGAATGAGCAGTTCTTC.

V usage is TRBV7-8 and J usage is TRBJ1-6; D may be TRBD1 (5 bases). Germline CDR1 is SGHVS and CDR2 is FQNEAQ. The CDR3 length is 15 residues. Trimming took 5 bases from V and 5 from J, leaving 13 bases between them. The CDR3 bases are TGTGCCAGCAGCCGGACCGAAGGGGATAATTCACCCCTCCACTTT. This sequence encodes CASSRTEGDNSPLHF. Variable domain in full (rest from reference TRBV7-8 and TRBJ1-6): GAGVSQSPRYKVAKRGQDVALRCDPISGHVSLFWYQQALGQGPEFLTYFQNEAQLDKSGLPSDRFFAERPEGSVSTLKIQRTQQEDSAVYLCASSRTEGDNSPLHFGNGTRLTVT.

The chain employs TRBV7-6 and TRBJ1-6, with D possibly being TRBD1 (6 bases). V was cut by 5 bases and J by 6 bases, with 14 bases left in between. The CDR3 has 15 amino acids. Per germline, CDR1 SGHVS and CDR2 FNYEAQ. The CDR3 coding sequence is TGTGCCAGCAGCGACGGGAGGGGGATTAATTCACCCCTCCACTTT. It translates to CASSDGRGINSPLHF.

V usage is TRBV2 and J usage is TRBJ2-3; 13 nucleotides agree with TRBD2. CDR1 is SNHLY, CDR2 FYNNEI, per germline. This CDR3 comprises 20 residues. V trimming: 5 bases; J trimming: 1 base; junction bases outside the gene matches: 15. CDR3: CASSFPGGTGLAGGTDTQYF. CDR3 nucleotide sequence: TGTGCCAGCAGTTTCCCTGGGGGCACTGGACTAGCGGGGGGCACAGATACGCAGTATTTT.